Presented here are 2 T cell receptor beta chains from one specimen sequenced in a study of blood T cells in healthy people across ages. It was with a sample-barcoded 5' primer and a J-beta primer mix that a second PCR of roughly 7 to 12 cycles was run. Using its own MiXCR run on the 5' RACE reads, TCRdb lists one record per CDR3 protein. The sample shows about 1.7 million distinct CDR3 sequences, roughly 27% of them seen only once. Sequenced input: blood. Receptor source: a woman under 40 in good health.

This chain links TRBV7-9 with TRBJ2-2; D is unresolved. The germline V and J ends were trimmed by 5 bases and 3 bases, with 7 bases remaining between them. Germline lookup yields CDR1 SEHNR and CDR2 FQNEAQ (reference sequence). CDR3 length: 13 residues. The CDR3 sequence: CASSQRDTGELFF. The CDR3 coding sequence is TGTGCCAGCAGCCAAAGAGACACCGGGGAGCTGTTTTTT.

The rearrangement joins TRBV6-2 or TRBV6-3 to TRBJ2-5; D is ambiguous. The tail of the sequence fits TRBJ2-1 better, so the J call may be wrong. Germline CDR1 MNHEY, CDR2 SVGEGT. This CDR3 has 13 residues. Written as DNA, the CDR3 is TGTGCCAGCAGTTATCAGTCCCAAGAGACCCAGTTCTTC. Its protein is CASSYQSQETQFF.